This passage covers 7 T cell receptor beta chains from one sample sequenced in a study of tumor-infiltrating lymphocytes in primary liver carcinoma. A constant-region primer served to make TCR beta cDNA from about 500 ng total RNA. For TCR beta, libraries were produced by three nested multiplex PCR rounds using slightly modified ARM-PCR. Running approximately 10 cycles apiece, the first two PCR rounds relied on TRBV1-TRBV30 forward primers together with a C-beta reverse primer. MiXCR was run by TCRdb on the multiplex PCR reads, yielding one entry per CDR3 protein. The sample shows fewer than 400,000 distinct CDR3 sequences, around three fifths of them seen only once. Blood RNA originated from unsorted whole blood, with germline DNA additionally extracted. Sequencing was performed on peripheral blood. All receptors derive from a woman in her twenties or thirties with primary liver carcinoma and hepatitis B virus infection.

This clonotype was seen repeatedly, ten times or more. The rearrangement links TRBV29-1 to TRBJ1-2; weak D call: TRBD1 (5 bases). Germline V gives CDR1 SQVTM, CDR2 ANQGSEA. This CDR3 is 11 amino acids long. Trimming removed 4 bases at V and 4 bases at J, with 7 bases between. In DNA form, the CDR3 reads TGCAGCGTTGTCGGGGCCTATGGCTACACCTTC. It is translated as CSVVGAYGYTF.

The chain carries TRBV6-6 and TRBJ2-7, with TRBD1 identical over 10 bases. V lost 4 bases and J lost 5; bases outside the gene matches: 5. The CDR3 consists of 14 residues. Looked up from germline, CDR1 is MNHNY and CDR2 is SVGAGI (reference sequence). The CDR3 region is CASSWTGGLNEQYF. CDR3 coding DNA: TGTGCCAGCAGTTGGACAGGGGGACTCAACGAGCAGTACTTC.

Many counts were recorded for this clonotype. The chain joins TRBV29-1 to TRBJ1-1; no clear D. The CDR3 consists of 12 residues. The V and J ends lost 0 bases and 3 bases respectively, with 5 bases between them. The germline gives CDR1 SQVTM, CDR2 ANQGSEA. CDR3 coding DNA: TGCAGCGTTGAAGACTTGGACACTGAAGCTTTCTTT. Amino acid sequence: CSVEDLDTEAFF.

Regarding this clonotype: This may be a read error, as it is one base from a much larger clone. The final CDR3 position lacks the conserved phenylalanine or tryptophan, pointing to a likely read error. The genes are TRBV6-5 and TRBJ2-7; D is possibly TRBD1 (6 bases). Germline lookup yields CDR1 MNHEY and CDR2 SVGAGI. Trimming removed 6 bases from V and 3 bases from J, with 12 bases in between. The CDR3 runs 13 residues. The CDR3 spells CASRRGIHYEQYL. The CDR3 region has the DNA TGTGCCAGCAGAAGGGGGATTCACTACGAGCAGTACTTA.

This clonotype was picked up one time. The chain has TRBV20-1 and TRBJ2-2; 7 bases are shared with TRBD2. V shed 4 bases and J 5 bases; nucleotides not matched to a gene: 4. Per germline, CDR1 DFQATT and CDR2 SNEGSKA (reference sequence). The CDR3 has 13 residues. CDR3 nucleotides: TGCAGTGCTACTAGCGGAGCTACCGGGGAGCTGTTTTTT. It encodes CSATSGATGELFF.

The chain couples TRBV4-3 to TRBJ1-1; 9 nucleotides match TRBD1. CDR3 size: 14 residues. Germline CDR1 and CDR2: LGHNA and YSLEER. J lost 5 bases, V lost 2 bases, and 3 bases had no gene match. CDR3 loop: CASSQLDRGTEAFF. The CDR3 nucleotides read TGCGCCAGCAGCCAACTGGACAGGGGTACTGAAGCTTTCTTT.

This clonotype was detected only a few times. The rearrangement uses TRBV12-3 or TRBV12-4 and TRBJ2-7; 10 nucleotides agree with TRBD1. The V segment lost 6 bases and the J segment 6 bases; nucleotides outside the gene matches: 5. The CDR3 consists of 13 residues. The CDR3 nucleotides are TGTGCCAGCAGGGGGACAGGGGACGGCGAGCAGTACTTC. This gives the protein CASRGTGDGEQYF.